A single sample is the source of the 24 T cell receptor beta chains below, sequenced in a study of T cells in Graves' hyperthyroidism and ophthalmopathy. RNA transcripts yielded amplified TCR beta CDR3 regions. The study used the HTBI primer set for a first-round RT-PCR of the TCR CDR3. TCRdb passed the multiplex PCR reads through MiXCR, listing each CDR3 protein once. The top ten clones hold under 3.5% of a sample with roughly 650,000 distinct CDR3 sequences, 16% of them seen once. Source material: blood. These TCRs come from a woman in her 40s with Graves' ophthalmopathy.

This clonotype was seen only a few times. This rearrangement joins TRBV20-1 to TRBJ1-3; a possible D gene is TRBD1 (5 bases). There are 13 residues in the CDR3. Trimming removed 7 bases from V and 4 bases from J, with 14 bases in between. In germline, CDR1 is DFQATT, CDR2 SNEGSKA (reference sequence). For the CDR3, the DNA is TGCAGTGTCTCCGGGACCCTCGGAAACACCATATATTTT. Amino acid sequence: CSVSGTLGNTIYF.

The chain combines TRBV27 with TRBJ1-5, with 7 bases aligning to TRBD1. Trimming at V came to 7 bases and at J to 4 bases, leaving 1 base not matched to a gene. The CDR3 is 12 residues long. CDR1 is MNHEY and CDR2 is SMNVEV in the germline V gene (reference sequence). CDR3 coding DNA: TGTGCCAGCAAGGGACAGAATCAGCCCCAGCATTTT. This translates into CASKGQNQPQHF.

As to this clonotype: A read error may produce the germline difference seen at one junction end. The chain recombines TRBV5-1 with TRBJ1-1; D is undetermined. CDR3 length equals 14 residues. Germline CDR1 is SGHRS and CDR2 is YFSETQ. The CDR3 sequence: CASSISSPNTGAFF. The CDR3 DNA reads TGCGCCAGCAGCATCTCTAGTCCGAACACTGGAGCTTTCTTT.

In its sample, this clonotype was seen many times. V is TRBV12-3 or TRBV12-4 and J is TRBJ2-1; D possibly uses TRBD1 or TRBD2 (5 bases each). V lost 5 bases and J lost 7, with 21 bases in between. This CDR3 comprises 16 residues. The CDR3 DNA follows: TGTGCCAGCAGTACCGACACTAGGGGCGCCAGGAATGAGCAGTTCTTC. Translated: CASSTDTRGARNEQFF.

Ten or more counts support this clonotype. J is TRBJ2-1 and V is TRBV11-2; no reliable D call. The CDR3 runs to 16 residues. Germline V gives CDR1 SGHAT, CDR2 FQNNGV. Trimming took off 4 bases at V and 0 bases at J, with 13 bases between the two ends. CDR3 loop: CASSSRTASSYNEQFF. CDR3 sequence (DNA): TGTGCCAGCAGCTCACGGACGGCTAGCTCCTACAATGAGCAGTTCTTC. Full variable domain (remainder filled in from reference TRBV11-2 and TRBJ2-1): EAGVAQSPRYKIIEKRQSVAFWCNPISGHATLYWYQQILGQGPKLLIQFQNNGVVDDSQLPKDRFSAERLKGVDSTLKIQPAKLEDSAVYLCASSSRTASSYNEQFFGPGTRLTVL.

As to this clonotype: A read error may be the cause here, since a much bigger clone is one base away. The chain has TRBV6-9 and TRBJ2-7, with 11 bases that match TRBD1. The germline V gene has CDR1 MNHGY and CDR2 SVAAGI. The CDR3 has 15 residues. The junction had 7 bases not matched to a gene; V was cut back by 5 bases and J by 4 bases. The CDR3 sequence is CASSEGTGGYYEQYF. The CDR3, as DNA: TGTGCCAGCAGTGAGGGGACAGGGGGATATTACGAGCAGTACTTC.

This clonotype was detected only a few times. V and J are TRBV24-1 and TRBJ2-3; possibly TRBD2 for D (7 bases). CDR1 and CDR2 from the germline V gene are KGHDR and SFDVKD. Trimming took 3 bases from V and 2 from J, leaving 17 bases between them. The CDR3 contains 17 residues. In DNA, the CDR3 is TGTGCCACCAGTGATGTAAACAGGGCGGGGGTCACAGATACGCAGTATTTT. This translates into CATSDVNRAGVTDTQYF.

This clonotype has more than one count but fewer than ten. The V call is TRBV28, the J call TRBJ2-1, with D perhaps given as TRBD1 or TRBD2 (5 bases each). Germline CDR1 is MDHEN and CDR2 is SYDVKM. The ends were cut back, 5 bases at V and 6 bases at J, with 14 bases in the middle. The CDR3 contains 14 residues. The DNA for the CDR3 is TGTGCCAGCAGTCCCGGGACGGACTCCAATGAGCAGTTCTTC. Translated: CASSPGTDSNEQFF.

This clonotype was observed many times. The V call is TRBV28, the J call TRBJ2-7; 8 nucleotides line up with TRBD1. Per germline, CDR1 MDHEN and CDR2 SYDVKM. J was trimmed by 0 bases and V by 6 bases; bases with no gene match: 10. CDR3 length: 16 residues. This chain's CDR3 is CASREGTGGSSYEQYF. Written as DNA, the CDR3 is TGTGCCAGCAGAGAGGGGACAGGAGGGAGCTCCTACGAGCAGTACTTC. Supplemented by reference TRBV28 and TRBJ2-7, the full variable domain reads DVKVTQSSRYLVKRTGEKVFLECVQDMDHENMFWYRQDPGLGLRLIYFSYDVKMKEKGDIPEGYSVSREKKERFSLILESASTNQTSMYLCASREGTGGSSYEQYFGPGTRLTVT.

This clonotype was observed at least ten times. The V and J genes are TRBV2 and TRBJ2-6; no reliable D call. Between the trimmed V and J ends, which lost 5 bases and 3 bases, there was a span of 17 bases. The CDR3 is made up of 17 amino acids. CDR1 is SNHLY, CDR2 FYNNEI, per germline. The CDR3 protein is CASSRWTPLGGANVLTF. The CDR3, as DNA: TGTGCCAGCAGTCGGTGGACCCCCCTTGGTGGGGCCAACGTCCTGACTTTC.

This clonotype was counted at least ten times. The CDR3 loop reads CSARAERGYNEQFF. CDR3 bases: TGCAGTGCTAGAGCGGAGCGGGGCTACAATGAGCAGTTCTTC. This sequence joins TRBV20-1 and TRBJ2-1; 7 nucleotides align to TRBD2. The germline V gene encodes CDR1 DFQATT and CDR2 SNEGSKA (reference sequence). The CDR3 contains 14 residues. V lost 1 base and J lost 3; bases outside the gene matches: 3.

The chain carries TRBV7-2 and TRBJ1-4; D unclear. V was cut by 5 bases and J by 7 bases, with 8 bases left in between. The CDR3 runs 12 residues. CDR1 and CDR2 from the germline V gene are SGHTA and FQGNSA. The CDR3 spells CASSQSGEKLFF. The CDR3 nucleotides are TGTGCCAGCAGCCAGAGCGGTGAAAAACTGTTTTTT.

This clonotype appeared many times. This chain joins TRBV11-2 and TRBJ2-3; 11 bases fit TRBD2. This CDR3 spans 15 amino acids. V was pared by 6 bases and J by 4 bases, with 6 bases of the junction left unmatched. Germline values: CDR1 SGHAT, CDR2 FQNNGV. The CDR3 nucleotides read TGTGCCAGCAGAACTTTAGCGGGAGGGTCAGATACGCAGTATTTT. Translating it yields CASRTLAGGSDTQYF.

The chain employs TRBV6-5 and TRBJ1-1; D ambiguous. CDR3 length: 15 amino acids. Looked up from germline, CDR1 is MNHEY and CDR2 is SVGAGI. The V and J ends lost 0 bases and 0 bases respectively, with 8 bases between them. The CDR3 DNA reads as TGTGCCAGCAGTTACTCCGGACTTGTGAACACTGAAGCTTTCTTT. The encoded protein is CASSYSGLVNTEAFF.

The V call is TRBV11-2, the J call TRBJ2-5; TRBD2 matches 13 bases. CDR1 is SGHAT and CDR2 is FQNNGV in the germline V gene. The CDR3 contains 16 residues. J lost 3 bases, V lost 6 bases, and 7 bases had no gene match. The CDR3 protein is CASSSRTSGGKETQYF. DNA of the CDR3: TGTGCCAGCAGTTCTCGGACTAGCGGGGGCAAAGAGACCCAGTACTTC.

The V gene is TRBV4-1, the J gene TRBJ1-5, with D possibly being TRBD1 (5 bases). The CDR3 has 17 amino acids. V was clipped by 0 bases and J by 5 bases, with 17 bases between them. CDR1 MGHRA and CDR2 YSYEKL come from the germline V gene. The CDR3: CASSQEWGGLGDQPQHF. The CDR3 region has the DNA TGCGCCAGCAGCCAAGAATGGGGCGGCCTTGGCGATCAGCCCCAGCATTTT.

This clonotype was seen at least ten times. The chain is built from TRBV3-1 and TRBJ2-3; possibly TRBD2 for D (6 bases). Trimming took 4 bases from V and 1 from J, leaving 12 bases between them. This CDR3 is built from 15 residues. Germline assignment: CDR1 LGHDT and CDR2 YNNKEL (reference sequence). For the CDR3, the DNA is TGTGCCAGCAGCCTTTCGGGGGTACGCACAGATACGCAGTATTTT. It codes for CASSLSGVRTDTQYF.

This clonotype showed up many times. The rearrangement links TRBV12-3 or TRBV12-4 to TRBJ2-3; D is perhaps TRBD1 (5 bases). This CDR3 has 15 amino acids. The V gene lost 0 bases and the J gene lost 5 bases, with 12 bases spanning the gap. CDR3 in DNA: TGTGCCAGCAGTTTAGCGCTTCGAAGGGGAGATACGCAGTATTTT. Amino acid sequence: CASSLALRRGDTQYF.

This clonotype was seen more than once but under ten times. This rearrangement joins TRBV6-6 to TRBJ1-1; the D gene is possibly TRBD1 (5 bases). V shed 2 bases and J shed 3 bases, with 16 bases lying between them. Germline loops: CDR1 MNHNY, CDR2 SVGAGI (reference sequence). The CDR3 has 16 residues. This chain's CDR3 is CASSYREGRGDTEAFF. The DNA for the CDR3 is TGTGCCAGCAGTTACAGAGAGGGCCGGGGGGACACTGAAGCTTTCTTT.

This clonotype was observed at least ten times. The chain couples TRBV5-6 to TRBJ1-5; unclear D gene. Deletions cut 1 base from V and 0 bases from J, with 2 bases between. The germline V gene encodes CDR1 SGHDT and CDR2 YYEEEE. The CDR3 has 13 amino acids. The CDR3 nucleotides read TGTGCCAGCAGCTTGCCTAGCAATCAGCCCCAGCATTTT. Protein: CASSLPSNQPQHF.

This clonotype was seen many times. The chain uses TRBV5-1 and TRBJ2-3; possibly TRBD2 for D (5 bases). Between the trimmed V and J ends, which lost 0 bases and 0 bases, there was a span of 11 bases. This CDR3 has 16 residues. Germline V CDR1 and CDR2: SGHRS, YFSETQ. The DNA of the CDR3 is TGCGCCAGCAGCTTGGGGCTAGCCTCAAGCACAGATACGCAGTATTTT. It codes for CASSLGLASSTDTQYF.

The chain uses TRBV28 and TRBJ1-2; D uncertain. Germline V gives CDR1 MDHEN, CDR2 SYDVKM. Deletions cut 3 bases from V and 8 bases from J, with 7 bases between. This CDR3 has 11 residues. In nucleotides, the CDR3 is TGTGCCAGCAGTTTGGACTTGGGCTACACCTTC. Translation: CASSLDLGYTF.

This clonotype was recorded at least ten times. The chain couples TRBV6-1 to TRBJ2-1, with a weak D call TRBD2 (5 bases). The CDR3 is made up of 16 amino acids. Trimming left V 6 bases short and J 0 bases short, with 15 bases between. Per germline, CDR1 MNHNS and CDR2 SASEGT. In DNA, the CDR3 is TGTGCCAGCAGCTGGAGGATGGCTAGCTCCTACAATGAGCAGTTCTTC. It translates to CASSWRMASSYNEQFF.

This clonotype showed up just a few times. The rearrangement joins TRBV6-1 to TRBJ1-1; D remains unclear. Looked up from germline, CDR1 is MNHNS and CDR2 is SASEGT. With 6 bases removed from V and 2 bases from J, the gap between germline ends came to 7 bases. This CDR3 has 12 amino acids. The CDR3 region has the DNA TGTGCCAGCAGGAAGTTTAACACTGAAGCTTTCTTT. Translation gives CASRKFNTEAFF.